This T cell receptor beta chain was captured in a study of shared clonotypes between healthy human individuals. General study findings and limits: The low donor count limited represented genetic and exposure-history diversity.

For this clone: Its antigen is as yet unknown.

Every subset had its genomic DNA shared out evenly among several immunoSEQ plates. When replicate PCRs were run on sorted subsets, they used around 200 ng DNA, some 33,000 T cell genomes. TCRdb's table, derived via immunoSEQ multiplex PCR, lists solely in-frame clones and lacks some. The sample includes fewer than 2.5 million clones, approximately 94% of them seen just once. Trimming removed 2 bases at V and 1 base at J, with 16 bases between. CDR3 length: 16 amino acids. The V gene's germline CDR1 is SGHDT and CDR2 YYEEEE. The clonotype originates from a man between 18 and 35 years old in good health. Some clones in this sample may be carry-over from other donors' samples. V usage is TRBV5-6 and J usage is TRBJ2-7; the D is unclear. Sequences were obtained from naive CD4+ T cells from PBMCs. Subset noted: CD45RA+ positively selected. Written as DNA, the CDR3 is TGTGCCAGCAGCTTTTTCGGTCTAGGTGCTTCCTACGAGCAGTACTTC. Translating gives CASSFFGLGASYEQYF.